This note documents a single T cell receptor (beta chain) sequence. Its antigen is not identified. V was trimmed by 5 bases and J by 3 bases, leaving 13 bases between them. Germline CDR1 is KGHSH and CDR2 is LQKENI. CDR3 length: 14 amino acids. MiXCR, applied by TCRdb to the 5' RACE reads, yields one record per CDR3 protein. The sample shows a few hundred thousand distinct CDR3 sequences, roughly 15% of them seen only once. This entry is derived from a study of identical twins. Study conclusions and caveats: Shared out-of-frame alpha sequences (those common to twins) showed excess low generation probability. Weaker excess twin sharing was observed in beta out-of-frame sequences. Monozygotic twins shared more out-of-frame TCR alpha than recombination models predicted.

These data also featured in a second study, about yellow fever vaccine responses in identical twins. That study adds: On the reported evidence, twins' vaccine T cell responses seemed partly convergent and partly personalized.

The V gene is TRBV18, the J gene TRBJ2-5, with D perhaps TRBD1 (6 bases). The sequence came from a young woman in good health. Sequencing was performed on CD4+ T cells sorted from blood. CDR3 amino acids: CASSTAGTKETQYF. In DNA form, the CDR3 reads TGTGCCAGCTCAACCGCCGGGACAAAAGAGACCCAGTACTTC.